This entry is about one T cell receptor beta chain. Ophthalmopathy patients all had a Clinical Activity Score of at least 3, a NOSPECS grade of at least 4 and disease under 3 months old. This sample is drawn from a study of T cells in Graves' hyperthyroidism and ophthalmopathy. The CDR3 runs 14 residues. From germline, CDR1 is ENHRY and CDR2 SYGVKD. V was cut by 10 bases and J by 0 bases, with 13 bases left in between. Regions amplified from RNA transcripts were the TCR beta CDR3 regions. Researchers ran a first-round RT-PCR on the TCR CDR3 using the HTBI primer set. Via MiXCR, TCRdb re-called the multiplex PCR reads, giving one row per CDR3 protein. The sample includes under 350,000 distinct CDR3 sequences, about 15% of them seen just once.

This chain links TRBV10-3 with TRBJ1-3; perhaps TRBD1 as D (5 bases). The origin of this receptor is a woman aged 60-75 years with Graves' ophthalmopathy. Material for sequencing was blood. The CDR3 region has the DNA TGTGCCACAGGGAAAGAGAGCTCTGGAAACACCATATATTTT. Residues: CATGKESSGNTIYF.